The 4 T cell receptor beta chains reported below all come from one sample, sequenced in a study of graft-versus-host responses after intestinal transplantation. Clones were read by immunoSEQ multiplex PCR, and TCRdb kept only the in-frame ones, dropping some. The sample carries some 45,000 clones, roughly 90% recorded once. Here the sequenced sample was PBMCs, taken 524 days after transplant. Every receptor here comes from a human patient who received an intestinal transplant, so some T cells may come from the graft donor.

The V gene is TRBV11-3, the J gene TRBJ1-1; TRBD1 is a possible D gene (5 bases). Germline values: CDR1 SGHNT, CDR2 YENEEA. V lost 4 bases to trimming and J lost 0 bases, with 12 bases between them. This CDR3 region has 15 residues. The CDR3 here is CASSSRRDMNTEAFF. CDR3 DNA sequence: TGTGCCAGCAGCTCGCGCAGGGATATGAACACTGAAGCTTTCTTT.

This clone has just a few counts. The V and J genes are TRBV7-9 and TRBJ1-2; TRBD1 is a possible D gene (5 bases). This CDR3 is 13 amino acids long. Trimming cost V 6 bases and J 3 bases, with 11 bases left between them. CDR1 is SEHNR, CDR2 FQNEAQ, per germline (reference sequence). CDR3: CASRSGLDYGYTF. CDR3 DNA: TGTGCCAGCAGGTCAGGGTTAGACTATGGCTACACCTTC. Supplemented by reference TRBV7-9 and TRBJ1-2, the full variable domain reads DTGVSQNPRHKITKRGQNVTFRCDPISEHNRLYWYRQTLGQGPEFLTYFQNEAQLEKSRLLSDRFSAERPKGSFSTLEIQRTEQGDSAMYLCASRSGLDYGYTFGSGTRLTVV.

The chain has TRBV9 and TRBJ1-1; TRBD1 matches 8 bases. V dropped 5 bases and J dropped 4; count of bases not matched to a gene: 4. The germline V gene encodes CDR1 SGDLS and CDR2 YYNGEE. The length of the CDR3 is 13 residues. The CDR3 DNA reads TGTGCCAGCAGTAGACAGGGGAGCACTGAAGCTTTCTTT. Translated: CASSRQGSTEAFF.

The chain joins TRBV18 to TRBJ2-6, with D hard to call. CDR3 length: 19 amino acids. From germline, CDR1 is KGHSH and CDR2 LQKENI. Trimming shortened V by 6 bases and J by 2 bases, and 23 bases separated the two germline ends. The chain's CDR3 is CASSQPAIKGGTGANVLTF. CDR3 DNA: TGTGCCAGCTCTCAACCCGCTATAAAAGGTGGGACTGGGGCCAACGTCCTGACTTTC.